Below, 24 T cell receptor beta chains from the same sample are listed, as sequenced in a study of blood T cell repertoires in COVID-19. Assay used: immunoSEQ multiplex PCR; TCRdb lists only in-frame clones, some missing. The sample includes 250,000 to 300,000 clones, about 85% of them seen just once. Material: peripheral blood. These receptors came from a woman between 50 and 59 years old who had recovered from COVID-19.

This clone was seen a single time. This chain joins TRBV6-6 and TRBJ2-5; 8 nucleotides line up with TRBD2. CDR3 length equals 15 residues. Losses at the gene ends were 2 bases for V and 5 bases for J; bases not matched to a gene: 7. Germline CDR1 reads MNHNY; CDR2 reads SVGAGI (reference sequence). In DNA form, the CDR3 reads TGTGCCAGCAGTTACGCAGCGGGAGTCCAGGAGACCCAGTACTTC. This encodes CASSYAAGVQETQYF.

This clone was recorded once. CDR3 in DNA: TGCGTAACAGGGGAGGGCAATCAGCCCCAGCATTTT. Translation: CVTGEGNQPQHF. The chain joins TRBV29-1 to TRBJ1-5; 7 nucleotides align to TRBD1. The CDR3 runs 12 residues. Germline CDR1 SQVTM, CDR2 ANQGSEA. Together with reference TRBV29-1 and TRBJ1-5, the CDR3 gives the full variable domain: SAVISQKPSRDICQRGTSLTIQCQVDSQVTMMFWYRQQPGQSLTLIATANQGSEATYESGFVIDKFPISRPNLTFSTLTVSNMSPEDSSIYLCVTGEGNQPQHFGDGTRLSIL.

The rearrangement links TRBV6-2 or TRBV6-3 to TRBJ1-5, with D possibly matching TRBD1 (5 bases). The CDR3 has 15 residues. Trimming took off 6 bases at V and 7 bases at J, with 19 bases between the two ends. Germline V CDR1 and CDR2: MNHEY, SVGEGT. In DNA, the CDR3 is TGTGCCAGCAGCCGGGACCCACTCCGGGGGCAGCCCCAGCATTTT. Translating gives CASSRDPLRGQPQHF.

This sequence joins TRBV5-4 and TRBJ1-1; D gene ambiguous. The CDR3 has 16 residues. Germline V gene sequence: CDR1 SGHNT, CDR2 YYREEE (reference sequence). Trimming removed 6 bases from V and 3 bases from J, with 21 bases in between. CDR3 sequence (DNA): TGTGCCAGCATCCCGGGAGGAAGTTATAGGGACACTGAAGCTTTCTTT. Amino acid sequence: CASIPGGSYRDTEAFF. The whole variable domain, filled in from reference TRBV5-4 and TRBJ1-1, reads ETGVTQSPTHLIKTRGQQVTLRCSSQSGHNTVSWYQQALGQGPQFIFQYYREEENGRGNFPPRFSGLQFPNYSSELNVNALELDDSALYLCASIPGGSYRDTEAFFGQGTRLTVV.

The CDR3 DNA reads as TGTGCCTGGACAGGGGGATGGGGAAACACCATATATTTT. This gives the protein CAWTGGWGNTIYF. V and J are TRBV30 and TRBJ1-3; 7 positions match TRBD1. In germline, CDR1 is GTSNPN, CDR2 SVGIG (reference sequence). There are 13 residues in the CDR3. V lost 4 bases and J lost 4; bases outside the gene matches: 4.

This chain links TRBV6-2 or TRBV6-3 with TRBJ2-7; TRBD1 matches at 10 bases. With 6 bases clipped from V and 3 bases from J, the junction kept 8 bases outside the gene matches. The CDR3 covers 15 residues. Per germline, CDR1 MNHEY and CDR2 SVGEGT. The CDR3 reads CASSWTGGPYYEQYF. CDR3 DNA: TGTGCCAGCAGCTGGACAGGGGGGCCATACTACGAGCAGTACTTC.

The chain links TRBV5-6 to TRBJ1-4, with 8 nucleotides matching TRBD1. This CDR3 has 13 residues. Germline lookup yields CDR1 SGHDT and CDR2 YYEEEE. Losses at the gene ends were 5 bases for V and 8 bases for J; bases not matched to a gene: 5. The DNA of the CDR3 is TGTGCCAGCAGTGATACAGGGGGAGAAAAACTGTTTTTT. It codes for CASSDTGGEKLFF.

The chain has TRBV28 and TRBJ2-5; 8 bases align to TRBD2. This CDR3 region has 14 residues. Germline V gene sequence: CDR1 MDHEN, CDR2 SYDVKM. Losses at the gene ends were 10 bases for V and 2 bases for J; bases not matched to a gene: 9. CDR3 sequence reads: CATQRGLAQETQYF. In DNA, the CDR3 is TGTGCCACCCAGCGTGGACTAGCTCAAGAGACCCAGTACTTC.

This clone came up once. This chain uses TRBV6-5 with TRBJ1-1; the match to TRBD1 covers 8 bases. This CDR3 is 13 amino acids long. V shed 2 bases and J 8 bases; nucleotides not matched to a gene: 4. CDR1 MNHEY and CDR2 SVGAGI come from the germline V gene. CDR3 DNA: TGTGCCAGCAGTTACGTAAGGGACAGGGAAGCTTTCTTT. Translating gives CASSYVRDREAFF.

The genes are TRBV14 and TRBJ2-2; a weak D match, TRBD1 (6 bases). In germline, CDR1 is SGHDN, CDR2 FVKESK. The CDR3 spans 14 residues. V lost 3 bases and J lost 4, with 9 bases in between. CDR3 loop: CASSQPGVTGELFF. CDR3 bases: TGTGCCAGCAGCCAGCCAGGGGTCACCGGGGAGCTGTTTTTT.

This chain links TRBV2 with TRBJ1-2, with D unclear. In germline, CDR1 is SNHLY, CDR2 FYNNEI. V gave up 3 bases and J gave up 0 bases, with 8 bases separating them. The CDR3 has 14 residues. The CDR3, as DNA: TGTGCCAGCAGTGAGGGCTCCTCTAACTATGGCTACACCTTC. Residues: CASSEGSSNYGYTF.

The rearrangement links TRBV6-2 or TRBV6-3 to TRBJ1-1; D is unclear. Per the germline V gene, CDR1 is MNHEY and CDR2 is SVGEGT. V lost 2 bases and J 6 bases, leaving 13 bases between the germline ends. The CDR3 has 14 residues. The CDR3 sequence: CASSYAGIGAEAFF. CDR3 nucleotides: TGTGCCAGCAGTTACGCGGGAATCGGGGCTGAAGCTTTCTTT.

This clone was seen only a few times. This chain connects TRBV6-5 to TRBJ1-2; 8 positions match TRBD1. The CDR3 sequence is 14 residues long. J gave up 4 bases and V 4 bases, and 5 bases lay outside the gene matches. CDR1 and CDR2 from the germline V gene are MNHEY and SVGAGI. The CDR3 protein is CASSSDRAVYGYTF. In nucleotides, the CDR3 is TGTGCCAGCAGTTCGGACAGGGCCGTCTATGGCTACACCTTC.

The CDR3 sequence: CASSLTSGLGGEQYF. In nucleotides, the CDR3 is TGTGCCAGCAGCTTGACTAGCGGGCTGGGGGGCGAGCAGTACTTC. The V gene is TRBV11-2, the J gene TRBJ2-7; 10 nucleotides line up with TRBD2. This CDR3 is 15 amino acids long. From germline, CDR1 is SGHAT and CDR2 FQNNGV. With 3 bases clipped from V and 6 bases from J, the junction kept 8 bases outside the gene matches.

The chain uses TRBV4-1 and TRBJ2-1; D gene uncertain. This CDR3 has 16 residues. Trimming stripped 0 bases from V and 0 bases from J, with 9 bases between. Germline CDR1 reads MGHRA; CDR2 reads YSYEKL. CDR3 sequence (DNA): TGCGCCAGCAGCCAAGACCCCCATCCCTCCTACAATGAGCAGTTCTTC. It codes for CASSQDPHPSYNEQFF.

The chain couples TRBV4-1 to TRBJ2-3; D might be TRBD2 (6 bases). Deletions cut 4 bases from V and 2 bases from J, with 19 bases between. Per the germline V gene, CDR1 is MGHRA and CDR2 is YSYEKL. The CDR3 has 17 residues. The CDR3 nucleotides read TGCGCCAGCAGCCCAGGAGAACTAGCCAGATCCACAGATACGCAGTATTTT. It yields the protein CASSPGELARSTDTQYF.

In regard to this clone: At one end, the junction sequence differs from germline, possibly due to a read error. The chain is built from TRBV2 and TRBJ1-1; D gene uncertain. Germline CDR1 and CDR2: SNHLY and FYNNEI. The CDR3 loop spans 9 amino acids. CDR3 sequence (DNA): TGTGCCAGCGGAGTAGACGCTAAATTT. Translated, it gives CASGVDAKF.

This rearrangement joins TRBV7-2 to TRBJ2-7; a possible D gene is TRBD2 (5 bases). The CDR3 spans 16 residues. Germline CDR1 reads SGHTA; CDR2 reads FQGNSA. The V gene lost 1 base and the J gene lost 3 bases, with 16 bases spanning the gap. Here the CDR3 reads CASSLDGLAMGYEQYF. The CDR3 nucleotides read TGTGCCAGCAGCTTAGACGGCCTAGCAATGGGCTACGAGCAGTACTTC.

This sequence joins TRBV11-2 and TRBJ2-7; D call uncertain. V lost 3 bases, J lost 2 bases, and 11 bases lay in between. The germline gives CDR1 SGHAT, CDR2 FQNNGV. This CDR3 is built from 14 residues. DNA for the CDR3: TGTGCCAGCAGCTTGAGAGCCGGTCCCTACGAGCAGTACTTC. It encodes CASSLRAGPYEQYF.

This clone was counted between two and nine times. This rearrangement joins TRBV6-1 to TRBJ1-2; D is unresolved. Trimming took off 3 bases at V and 3 bases at J, with 8 bases between the two ends. CDR3 length: 13 amino acids. The germline gives CDR1 MNHNS, CDR2 SASEGT. CDR3 nucleotides: TGTGCCAGCAGTGAGGCGGGAGACTATGGCTACACCTTC. As protein: CASSEAGDYGYTF.

This chain connects TRBV19 to TRBJ1-2; 7 bases fit TRBD1. The CDR3 length is 12 residues. Unmatched junction bases numbered 2, after V lost 6 bases and J lost 4 bases. Germline lookup yields CDR1 LNHDA and CDR2 SQIVND (reference sequence). DNA of the CDR3: TGTGCCAGTAGGGACAGGAGCTATGGCTACACCTTC. Translated: CASRDRSYGYTF.

The chain recombines TRBV4-3 with TRBJ2-3, with D maybe TRBD1 (6 bases). The V gene lost 4 bases and the J gene lost 0 bases, with 17 bases spanning the gap. Per the germline V gene, CDR1 is LGHNA and CDR2 is YSLEER. CDR3 length: 17 amino acids. CDR3 in DNA: TGCGCCAGCAGCCTAGGATTGGCAAGGGGGAGCACAGATACGCAGTATTTT. Its translation: CASSLGLARGSTDTQYF.

V is TRBV6-2 or TRBV6-3 and J is TRBJ2-7; perhaps TRBD1 as D (5 bases). V lost 3 bases, J lost 6 bases, and 9 bases lay in between. Germline lookup yields CDR1 MNHEY and CDR2 SVGEGT. The CDR3 runs to 12 residues. The CDR3 region has the DNA TGTGCCAGCAGTTATCAGGGCCCCGAGCAGTACTTC. Its protein product is CASSYQGPEQYF.

The rearrangement joins TRBV30 to TRBJ1-5; the match to TRBD1 covers 8 bases. Losses at the gene ends were 0 bases for V and 6 bases for J; bases not matched to a gene: 4. Germline values: CDR1 GTSNPN, CDR2 SVGIG (reference sequence). The CDR3 extends over 14 amino acids. The CDR3 region has the DNA TGTGCCTGGAGTGTACGGACAGGGTTTCAGCCCCAGCATTTT. Encoded protein: CAWSVRTGFQPQHF.